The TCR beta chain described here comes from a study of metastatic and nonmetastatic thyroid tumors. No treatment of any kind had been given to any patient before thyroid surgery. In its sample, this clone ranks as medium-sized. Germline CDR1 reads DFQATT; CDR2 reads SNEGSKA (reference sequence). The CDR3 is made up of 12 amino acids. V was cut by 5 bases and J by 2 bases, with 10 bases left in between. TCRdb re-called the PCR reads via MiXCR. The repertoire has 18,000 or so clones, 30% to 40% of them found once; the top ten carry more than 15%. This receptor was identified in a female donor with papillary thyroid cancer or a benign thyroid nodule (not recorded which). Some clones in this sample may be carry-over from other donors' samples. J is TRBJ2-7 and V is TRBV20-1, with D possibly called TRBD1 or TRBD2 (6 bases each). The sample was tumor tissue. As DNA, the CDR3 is TGCAGTGCTCCGGAGGGGGCCTACGAGCAGTACTTC. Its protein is CSAPEGAYEQYF.